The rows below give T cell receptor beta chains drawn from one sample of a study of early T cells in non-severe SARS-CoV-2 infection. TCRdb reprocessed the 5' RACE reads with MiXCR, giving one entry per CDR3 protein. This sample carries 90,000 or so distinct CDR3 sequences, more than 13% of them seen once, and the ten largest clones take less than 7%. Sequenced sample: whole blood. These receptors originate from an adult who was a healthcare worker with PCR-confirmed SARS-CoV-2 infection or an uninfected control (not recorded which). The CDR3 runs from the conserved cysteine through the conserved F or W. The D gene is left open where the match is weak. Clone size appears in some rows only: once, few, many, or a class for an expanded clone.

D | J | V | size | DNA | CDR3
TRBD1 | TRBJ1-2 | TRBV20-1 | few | TGCAGTGCTTCTCGGACAGGAAACTATGGCTACACCTTC | CSASRTGNYGYTF
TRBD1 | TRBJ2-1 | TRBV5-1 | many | TGCGCCAGCAGCGGATACTCCGGGACAGGAGTTGAGCAGTTCTTC | CASSGYSGTGVEQFF
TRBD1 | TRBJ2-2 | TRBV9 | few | TGTGCCAGCAGCGCCTGGGACAGGGATGGAGGGGAGCTGTTTTTT | CASSAWDRDGGELFF
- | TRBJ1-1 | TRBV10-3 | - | TGTGCCACCCGTCGGGCGCGAAACACTGAAGCTTTCTTT | CATRRARNTEAFF
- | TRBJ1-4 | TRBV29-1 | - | TGCAGCGTTGTGGAGGGATTGTATTCTAATGAAAAACTGTTTTTT | CSVVEGLYSNEKLFF
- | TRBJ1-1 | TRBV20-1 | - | TGCAGTGCTAGAGCGGGACACCCGAACACTGAAGCTTTCTTT | CSARAGHPNTEAFF
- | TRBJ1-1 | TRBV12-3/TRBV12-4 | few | TGTGCCAGCAGTTTAAGAACGGGGAACACTGAAGCTTTCTTT | CASSLRTGNTEAFF
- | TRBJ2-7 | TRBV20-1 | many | TGCAGTGCTAGTTTGGCGGGAACCTACGAGCAGTACTTC | CSASLAGTYEQYF
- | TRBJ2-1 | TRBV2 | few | TGTGCCTCTGAGGGGTTGCCGAATGAGCAGTTCTTC | CASEGLPNEQFF
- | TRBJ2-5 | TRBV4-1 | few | TGCGCCAGCAGCCCTCGGAGGTCTGGAGAGACCCAGTACTTC | CASSPRRSGETQYF
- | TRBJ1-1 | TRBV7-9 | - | TGTGCCAGCAGCTTTCCCCGACAGGCTTCGAAAGCTTTCTTT | CASSFPRQASKAFF
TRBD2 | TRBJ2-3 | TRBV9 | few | TGTGCCAGCAGCACTAGCGGGAGGACAGATACGCAGTATTTT | CASSTSGRTDTQYF
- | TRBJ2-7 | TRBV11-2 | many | TGTGCCAGCAGCTTAGGGGGCAGCTCCTACGAGCAGTACTTC | CASSLGGSSYEQYF
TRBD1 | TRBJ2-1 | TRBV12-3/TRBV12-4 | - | TGTGCCAGCAGGGGACAGGGCTCCTACAATGAGCAGTTCTTC | CASRGQGSYNEQFF
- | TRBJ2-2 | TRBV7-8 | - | TGTGCCAGCAACCCCAGCCGAGGGCCGAACACCGGGGAGCTGTTTTTT | CASNPSRGPNTGELFF
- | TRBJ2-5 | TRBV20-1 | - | TGCAGTGCTAGTCTCCCATCTAGCGCGATGTACCAAGAGACCCAGTACTTC | CSASLPSSAMYQETQYF
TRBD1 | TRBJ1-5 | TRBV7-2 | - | TGTGCCAGCAGCTTAGTACAGGGGGGCCAGCCCCAGCATTTT | CASSLVQGGQPQHF
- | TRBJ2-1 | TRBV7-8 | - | TGTGCCAGCAGCCCACAGGGAGCCTCCAATGAGCAGTTCTTC | CASSPQGASNEQFF
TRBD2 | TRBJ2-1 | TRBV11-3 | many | TGTGCCAGCAGCTTAGCGTCTAGCGGTCATGAGCAGTTCTTC | CASSLASSGHEQFF
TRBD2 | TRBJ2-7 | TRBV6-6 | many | TGTGCCAGCAGTTACTCCGCGGCGAATAGCGGGAGCCCCTACGAGCAGTACTTC | CASSYSAANSGSPYEQYF